Sequencing of this T cell receptor (beta chain) was carried out in a study of T cell changes during pregnancy in multiple sclerosis. Germline values: CDR1 SGHDN, CDR2 FVKESK. The junction had 8 bases not matched to a gene; V was cut back by 4 bases and J by 6 bases. This CDR3 contains 14 residues. Sequenced by immunoSEQ multiplex PCR; TCRdb stores in-frame clones only, minus some. The sample holds under 40,000 clones, 85% to 95% seen once. The starting material was CD4+ T cells from peripheral blood mononuclear cells, obtained in the second trimester of pregnancy. This clonotype originated in a female donor with multiple sclerosis, enrolled in a pregnancy study. The chain combines TRBV14 with TRBJ2-7; 8 nucleotides line up with TRBD1. The CDR3: CASSPRQGQGEQYF. Here the CDR3 DNA reads TGTGCCAGCAGCCCCCGACAGGGGCAGGGCGAGCAGTACTTC.